Here is one T cell receptor (beta chain) with its context. Its target is not known. The data were obtained in a study of pediatric ulcerative colitis. The survey-level immunoSEQ assay was used. Libraries were prepared by immunoSEQ multiplex PCR; TCRdb keeps only in-frame clonotypes and omits some of them. The sample yields roughly 64,000 clones, about 90% seen once. Study observations and caveats: Acute severe colitis showed lower rectal diversity from clonal expansions. Two rectal CDR3 clonotypes occurred in all ulcerative colitis patients.

Sample: blood. This clonotype was sampled from a boy between 5 and 17 years old with severe ulcerative colitis.

CDR3 DNA: TGTGCCAGTAGTCTGGTAGGGGGTGCGGCTAGCGATGGAAACTACGAGCAGTACTTC. It yields the protein CASSLVGGAASDGNYEQYF. V and J are TRBV19 and TRBJ2-7; D might be TRBD1 or TRBD2, each matching 6 bases. V was trimmed by 5 bases and J by 3 bases, leaving 29 bases between them. Germline-derived CDR1 and CDR2 are LNHDA and SQIVND (reference sequence). CDR3 length: 19 residues.